A single sample is the source of the 17 T cell receptor beta chains below, sequenced in a study of blood T cell repertoires in COVID-19. Assay used: immunoSEQ multiplex PCR; TCRdb lists only in-frame clones, some missing. This repertoire shows 250,000 to 350,000 clones, around 85% found once; its top ten account for 2% to 3%. Material: PBMCs or T cells enriched from blood (not recorded which). These receptors originate from a woman between 50 and 59 years old who had recovered from COVID-19.

The rearrangement joins TRBV29-1 to TRBJ2-3; maybe TRBD1 (5 bases). This CDR3 comprises 13 residues. In germline, CDR1 is SQVTM, CDR2 ANQGSEA. V was shortened by 3 bases and J by 4 bases, with 11 bases between the two germline ends. The CDR3 coding sequence is TGCAGCGTTGAGCAGGGTACATCAGATACGCAGTATTTT. It encodes CSVEQGTSDTQYF.

The J gene is TRBJ2-5, the V gene TRBV4-3, with D tentatively TRBD2 (5 bases). This CDR3 has 15 residues. The germline V gene encodes CDR1 LGHNA and CDR2 YSLEER. V was trimmed by 1 base and J by 4 bases, leaving 13 bases between them. Written as DNA, the CDR3 is TGCGCCAGCAGCCAAGTTACTAGTACGGCAGAGACCCAGTACTTC. Its translation is CASSQVTSTAETQYF.

This rearrangement joins TRBV21-1 to TRBJ2-7; the tabulated D call, TRBD1, remains unverified against the DNA. TRBV21-1 is noted as a pseudogene. The CDR3 length is 15 residues. The CDR3 loop is CASSNRDRISYEQYF. CDR3 DNA sequence: TGTGCCAGCAGCAACCGGGACAGGATCTCCTACGAGCAGTACTTC.

This clone was observed a handful of times. V and J are TRBV19 and TRBJ1-3; D might be TRBD1 (5 bases). CDR1 is LNHDA and CDR2 is SQIVND in the germline V gene (reference sequence). The CDR3 has 15 residues. The V end lost 7 bases, the J end lost 0 bases, and 13 bases lay between the germline ends. The CDR3 DNA reads TGTGCCAGTAAGACCGACAGCAACTCTGGAAACACCATATATTTT. The encoded protein is CASKTDSNSGNTIYF.

A few counts support this clone. This rearrangement joins TRBV7-6 to TRBJ1-3, with no clear D. Germline CDR1 SGHVS, CDR2 FNYEAQ. Trimming took off 3 bases at V and 1 base at J, with 10 bases between the two ends. CDR3 size: 15 residues. The CDR3 protein is CASSFSLLSGNTIYF. The CDR3, as DNA: TGTGCCAGCAGCTTTAGTCTACTTTCTGGAAACACCATATATTTT.

The V and J genes are TRBV19 and TRBJ2-1; TRBD2 matches at 12 bases. The CDR3 length is 16 residues. Per the germline V gene, CDR1 is LNHDA and CDR2 is SQIVND (reference sequence). V gave up 5 bases and J gave up 7 bases; unmatched junction bases: 9. CDR3 amino acids: CASSPGLAGLGNEQFF. The CDR3, as DNA: TGTGCCAGTAGTCCAGGACTAGCGGGGCTAGGGAATGAGCAGTTCTTC.

This clone was seen just once. The V call is TRBV11-2, the J call TRBJ2-5; the D gene is possibly TRBD2 (5 bases). Trimming pared 5 bases from V and 9 bases from J, leaving 19 bases between. CDR1 is SGHAT and CDR2 is FQNNGV in the germline V gene. CDR3 length equals 14 residues. The CDR3 nucleotides read TGTGCCAGCAGCCCCGTAGGAGGCCCCGGGGCCCAGTACTTC. Translation gives CASSPVGGPGAQYF.

The rearrangement uses TRBV6-4 and TRBJ1-5; a possible D gene is TRBD1 (6 bases). The CDR3 extends over 16 amino acids. V was shortened by 10 bases and J by 6 bases, with 25 bases between the two germline ends. The V gene's germline CDR1 is MRHNA and CDR2 SNTAGT. CDR3 nucleotide sequence: TGTGCCAACAAGGGCGGGCGGGGGCTTGTTTTTCAGCCCCAGCATTTT. As protein: CANKGGRGLVFQPQHF.

The chain carries TRBV5-1 and TRBJ2-7; possibly TRBD1 for D (6 bases). CDR3 length equals 17 residues. The V end lost 1 base, the J end lost 4 bases, and 21 bases lay between the germline ends. The germline CDR1 and CDR2 sequences are SGHRS and YFSETQ. Written as DNA, the CDR3 is TGCGCCAGCAGCTTGAGTGGGACAAGAAGGGCCAGATACGAGCAGTACTTC. As protein: CASSLSGTRRARYEQYF.

V is TRBV12-5 and J is TRBJ2-7; D unresolved. Per the germline V gene, CDR1 is LGHNT and CDR2 is FRNRAP. This CDR3 comprises 13 residues. Trimming shortened V by 1 base and J by 2 bases, and 6 bases separated the two germline ends. The CDR3 protein is CASGLAKTYEQYF. DNA of the CDR3: TGTGCTAGTGGTTTGGCTAAAACCTACGAGCAGTACTTC. Supplemented by reference TRBV12-5 and TRBJ2-7, the full variable domain reads DARVTQTPRHKVTEMGQEVTMRCQPILGHNTVFWYRQTMMQGLELLAYFRNRAPLDDSGMPKDRFSAEMPDATLATLKIQPSEPRDSAVYFCASGLAKTYEQYFGPGTRLTVT.

The rearrangement links TRBV5-4 to TRBJ2-5, with 7 nucleotides matching TRBD1. Germline values: CDR1 SGHNT, CDR2 YYREEE (reference sequence). The V segment lost 2 bases and the J segment 2 bases; nucleotides outside the gene matches: 6. The CDR3 length is 15 residues. CDR3 sequence: CASSLPGQRQETQYF. The DNA for the CDR3 is TGTGCCAGCAGCTTACCGGGACAGCGTCAAGAGACCCAGTACTTC.

The rearrangement links TRBV9 to TRBJ1-3, with 9 bases lining up with TRBD1. In germline, CDR1 is SGDLS, CDR2 YYNGEE. Germline trimming cut 2 bases from V and 3 bases from J; bases unmatched to any gene: 9. The CDR3 extends over 17 amino acids. CDR3 amino acids: CASSVKAQGAGGNTIYF. In DNA, the CDR3 is TGTGCCAGCAGCGTCAAAGCACAGGGGGCAGGTGGAAACACCATATATTTT.

V gene TRBV19 combines with J gene TRBJ2-5, with 14 bases identical to TRBD2. This CDR3 region has 17 residues. The V segment lost 5 bases and the J segment 5 bases; nucleotides outside the gene matches: 10. Germline lookup yields CDR1 LNHDA and CDR2 SQIVND (reference sequence). The CDR3 DNA sequence: TGTGCCAGTAGTCTTCGACTAGCGGGGGGGCGCGGGGAGACCCAGTACTTC. It is translated as CASSLRLAGGRGETQYF.

The V gene is TRBV19, the J gene TRBJ2-1; perhaps TRBD1 as D (6 bases). This CDR3 spans 13 amino acids. V lost 3 bases, J lost 10 bases, and 13 bases lay in between. Germline lookup yields CDR1 LNHDA and CDR2 SQIVND (reference sequence). This CDR3 is CASSMNGQGEQFF. The CDR3 DNA reads as TGTGCCAGTAGTATGAATGGCCAGGGGGAGCAGTTCTTC.

The CDR3 loop reads CASSLDFAASEQYF. For the CDR3, the DNA is TGCGCCAGCAGCTTGGACTTCGCCGCTTCCGAGCAGTACTTC. This sequence joins TRBV5-1 and TRBJ2-7; D is unclear. Germline V gene lookup returns CDR1 SGHRS and CDR2 YFSETQ. This CDR3 has 14 amino acids. V dropped 0 bases and J dropped 6 bases, with 13 bases sitting between them.

The chain is built from TRBV3-1 (or the pseudogene TRBV3-2) and TRBJ1-2, with D unresolved. Deletions cut 3 bases from V and 4 bases from J, with 9 bases between. Per the germline V gene, CDR1 is LGHDT and CDR2 is YNNKEL (reference sequence). CDR3 length: 13 residues. The CDR3 here is CASSQGFGYGYTF. CDR3 DNA sequence: TGTGCCAGCAGCCAGGGCTTCGGCTATGGCTACACCTTC.

This clone was seen only once. The chain has TRBV19 and TRBJ2-6; TRBD2 matches at 13 bases. The junction had 10 bases not matched to a gene; V was cut back by 5 bases and J by 3 bases. Per germline, CDR1 LNHDA and CDR2 SQIVND (reference sequence). The CDR3 extends over 19 amino acids. CDR3 sequence reads: CASSANRLAGGHGANVLTF. CDR3 bases: TGTGCCAGTAGTGCCAATCGACTAGCGGGGGGTCATGGGGCCAACGTCCTGACTTTC. Looking up the rest from reference TRBV19 and TRBJ2-6 gives the full variable domain: DGGITQSPKYLFRKEGQNVTLSCEQNLNHDAMYWYRQDPGQGLRLIYYSQIVNDFQKGDIAEGYSVSREKKESFPLTVTSAQKNPTAFYLCASSANRLAGGHGANVLTFGAGSRLTVL.